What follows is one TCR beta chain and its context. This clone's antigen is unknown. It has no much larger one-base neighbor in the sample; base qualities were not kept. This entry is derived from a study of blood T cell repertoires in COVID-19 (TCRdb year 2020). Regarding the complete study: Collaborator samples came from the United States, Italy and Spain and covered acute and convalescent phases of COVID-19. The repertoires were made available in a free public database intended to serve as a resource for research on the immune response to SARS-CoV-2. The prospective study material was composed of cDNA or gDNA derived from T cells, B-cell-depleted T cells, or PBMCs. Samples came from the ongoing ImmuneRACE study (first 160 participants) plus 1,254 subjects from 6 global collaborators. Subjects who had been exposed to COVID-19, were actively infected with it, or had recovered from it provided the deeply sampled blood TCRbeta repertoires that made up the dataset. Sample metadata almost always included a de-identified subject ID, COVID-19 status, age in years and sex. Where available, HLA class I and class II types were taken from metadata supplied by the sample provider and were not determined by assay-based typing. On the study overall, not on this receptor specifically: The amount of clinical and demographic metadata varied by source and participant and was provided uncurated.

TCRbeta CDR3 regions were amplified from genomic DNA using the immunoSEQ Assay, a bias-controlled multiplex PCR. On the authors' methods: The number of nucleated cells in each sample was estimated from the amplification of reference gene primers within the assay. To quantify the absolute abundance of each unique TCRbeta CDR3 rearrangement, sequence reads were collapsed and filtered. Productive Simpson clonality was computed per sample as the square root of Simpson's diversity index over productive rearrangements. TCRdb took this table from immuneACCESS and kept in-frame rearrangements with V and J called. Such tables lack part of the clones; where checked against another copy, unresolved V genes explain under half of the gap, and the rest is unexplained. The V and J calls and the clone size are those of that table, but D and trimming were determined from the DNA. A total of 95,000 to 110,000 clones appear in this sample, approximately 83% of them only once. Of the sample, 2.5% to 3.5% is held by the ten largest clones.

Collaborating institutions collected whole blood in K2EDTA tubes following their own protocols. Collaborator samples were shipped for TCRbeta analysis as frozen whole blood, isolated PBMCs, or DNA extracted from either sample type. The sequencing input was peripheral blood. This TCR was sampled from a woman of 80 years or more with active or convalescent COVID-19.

Read as DNA, the sequence is TGTGCCAGCTCCCCTGTGATAGGGGGACAAGAGACCCAGTACTTC. Translated, it reads CASSPVIGGQETQYF. Rearrangement joined TRBV7-6 to TRBJ2-5; the D region possibly corresponds to TRBD1 (6 bases align). The CDR3, from cysteine to phenylalanine, totals 15 residues. Only the CDR3 part of the read is kept: 45 bases, read in frame from the first base. V loses 8 bases of germline sequence and J loses 2 bases, and the interval between the two ends is 18 bases. CDR1 is given as SGHVS and CDR2 as FNYEAQ, both from the germline V gene.